This TCR beta chain was recorded in a study of blood T cells in healthy people across ages. At the level of the study: Capture by template switching was about one barcoded beta molecule per two T cells. Study results and caveats: Higher diversity, along with more naive CD4+ cells, distinguished long-lived donors from aged donors.

A single count supports this clonotype. Its target is not known. CDR3 length: 16 residues. CDR1 and CDR2 (germline): SGHVS, FQNEAQ. V lost 1 base to trimming and J lost 6 bases, with 18 bases between them. Next came a second PCR, run for about 6 to 11 cycles, which used a sample-barcoded 5' primer along with a J-beta primer mix. Using its own MiXCR run on the 5' RACE reads, TCRdb lists one record per CDR3 protein. The sample consists of 590,000 or so distinct CDR3 sequences, roughly 30% of them appearing once. The sequence derives from a woman older than 75 in good health. The V and J genes are TRBV7-8 and TRBJ1-2; D is uncertain. Sample: blood. In DNA form, the CDR3 reads TGTGCCAGCAGCTTAGAGGGAGGACGGCTGAGCCATGGCTACACCTTC. Its protein is CASSLEGGRLSHGYTF.